This TCR beta chain was recovered during a study of OX40 agonist ivuxolimab in advanced cancers. Study details: Administration of intravenous ivuxolimab to patients occurred every 2 weeks at 0.01 to 10 mg/kg.

Using immunoSEQ multiplex PCR, the repertoire was profiled, and TCRdb retains in-frame clones only, with some absent. This sample yields 53,000 or so clones, of which around 87% are seen a single time; roughly 0.34% belongs to the top ten. CDR3 length: 18 amino acids. Germline CDR1 reads MGHRA; CDR2 reads YSYEKL. Trimming stripped 1 base from V and 1 base from J, with 16 bases between. Sequences were derived from CD4+ or CD8+ T cells sorted from blood, sampled in a trial of the OX40 agonist ivuxolimab. The chain combines TRBV4-1 with TRBJ2-2, with unresolved D. The sequence was obtained from an adult with an advanced solid tumor such as melanoma, head and neck, liver or kidney cancer. CDR3 residues: CASSQGAFRQLNTGELFF. The CDR3 DNA reads TGCGCCAGCAGCCAAGGTGCTTTTCGTCAGCTGAACACCGGGGAGCTGTTTTTT.